This T cell receptor beta chain was captured by sequencing in a study of CD8 T cells in Susac syndrome. The V gene lost 5 bases and the J gene lost 0 bases, with 8 bases spanning the gap. In germline, CDR1 is SGHVS, CDR2 FQNEAQ. The CDR3 contains 15 residues. CD8+ and CD4+ blood T cells underwent TCR beta sequencing. An input of about 0.5 to 1 ug of RNA was subjected to reverse transcription using random hexamers. An immunoSEQ multiplex PCR generated amplified TCR beta CDR3 products spanning 54 Vbeta and 13 Jbeta. TCRdb passed the immunoSEQ multiplex PCR reads through MiXCR, listing each CDR3 protein once. The sample lists roughly 150,000 distinct CDR3 sequences, around 93% seen once, with roughly 0.17% in the top ten.

This sequence joins TRBV7-8 and TRBJ2-6, with D uncertain. The sample comprised CD8+ T cells from PBMCs. This TCR was recovered from a human donor with Susac syndrome. In DNA, the CDR3 is TGTGCCAGCAGCCCCGCCTACTCTGGGGCCAACGTCCTGACTTTC. Translation gives CASSPAYSGANVLTF.